The 23 T cell receptor beta chains presented below share a single source sample, sequenced in a study of T cells after yellow fever vaccination. TCRdb reanalysed the 5' RACE reads using MiXCR and keeps one entry per CDR3 protein. The sample lists approximately 550,000 distinct CDR3 sequences, 13% occurring once. The source material was PBMCs, sampled on the day of the yellow fever booster vaccination. These receptors were obtained from a man aged 25 to 40 who received the YFV17D yellow fever vaccine.

This clonotype was found a few times. The chain recombines TRBV5-1 with TRBJ2-7; 7 bases line up with TRBD2. The V gene's germline CDR1 is SGHRS and CDR2 YFSETQ. After removal of 0 bases from V and 2 bases from J, the junction contained 14 bases not matched to a gene. The CDR3 covers 18 residues. The CDR3 reads CASSLAYVVGGPAYEQYF. CDR3 bases: TGCGCCAGCAGCTTGGCCTATGTAGTGGGAGGGCCGGCCTACGAGCAGTACTTC.

V is TRBV19 and J is TRBJ1-5; D may be TRBD1 (5 bases). CDR1 is LNHDA, CDR2 SQIVND, per germline (reference sequence). The CDR3 spans 14 residues. The V gene lost 3 bases and the J gene lost 3 bases, with 9 bases spanning the gap. CDR3 bases: TGTGCCAGTAGTATCCGGGGCCACAATCAGCCCCAGCATTTT. Protein: CASSIRGHNQPQHF.

V and J are TRBV12-3 or TRBV12-4 and TRBJ2-3; D is possibly TRBD2 (6 bases). This CDR3 is 16 amino acids long. Trimming shortened V by 5 bases and J by 0 bases, and 15 bases separated the two germline ends. The DNA of the CDR3 is TGTGCCAGCAGTCCGCGCGGGATGCCGAGCACAGATACGCAGTATTTT. It specifies CASSPRGMPSTDTQYF.

V is TRBV14 and J is TRBJ2-3; 9 bases map to TRBD2. Germline V CDR1 and CDR2: SGHDN, FVKESK. Trimming took 1 base from V and 2 from J; bases not matched to a gene: 1. The CDR3 extends over 15 amino acids. CDR3 sequence: CASSQGTSVTDTQYF. CDR3 coding DNA: TGTGCCAGCAGCCAAGGGACTAGCGTCACAGATACGCAGTATTTT. Full variable domain (missing parts from reference TRBV14 and TRBJ2-3): EAGVTQFPSHSVIEKGQTVTLRCDPISGHDNLYWYRRVMGKEIKFLLHFVKESKQDESGMPNNRFLAERTGGTYSTLKVQPAELEDSGVYFCASSQGTSVTDTQYFGPGTRLTVL.

CDR3 sequence reads: CASSFTDSNTGELFF. CDR3 in DNA: TGTGCCAGCAGCTTTACCGACAGTAACACCGGGGAGCTGTTTTTT. This chain links TRBV7-2 with TRBJ2-2; D possibly corresponds to TRBD1 (5 bases). The CDR3 runs 15 residues. V was pared by 3 bases and J by 2 bases, with 10 bases between. Per germline, CDR1 SGHTA and CDR2 FQGNSA.

The sample holds a few counts of this clonotype. The J gene is TRBJ1-2, the V gene TRBV11-2; the match to TRBD1 covers 8 bases. In germline, CDR1 is SGHAT, CDR2 FQNNGV. The CDR3 has 15 residues. V was clipped by 5 bases and J by 3 bases; unmatched bases: 8. For the CDR3, the DNA is TGTGCCAGCAGCACAACAGGGGGTCCGGACTATGGCTACACCTTC. It is translated as CASSTTGGPDYGYTF.

The chain couples TRBV18 to TRBJ2-5; TRBD1 matches at 7 bases. CDR3 length: 15 amino acids. Trimming cost V 2 bases and J 4 bases; bases outside gene matches: 7. Looked up from germline, CDR1 is KGHSH and CDR2 is LQKENI. CDR3 nucleotide sequence: TGTGCCAGCTCACCAAGCAGACAGGGCGGAGAGACCCAGTACTTC. Protein sequence: CASSPSRQGGETQYF. Full variable domain (outside the CDR3, taken from reference TRBV18 and TRBJ2-5): NAGVMQNPRHLVRRRGQEARLRCSPMKGHSHVYWYRQLPEEGLKFMVYLQKENIIDESGMPKERFSAEFPKEGPSILRIQQVVRGDSAAYFCASSPSRQGGETQYFGPGTRLLVL.

The V gene is TRBV20-1, the J gene TRBJ2-5, with TRBD2 matching 7 bases. The CDR3 sequence is 15 residues long. Germline V gene sequence: CDR1 DFQATT, CDR2 SNEGSKA (reference sequence). The junction had 14 bases not matched to a gene; V was cut back by 5 bases and J by 5 bases. The DNA of the CDR3 is TGCAGTGCTGGGGAGGGACGGGAGGCCGGCGAGACCCAGTACTTC. Translation: CSAGEGREAGETQYF.

This clonotype was observed at least ten times. The chain links TRBV18 to TRBJ2-5; possible D gene TRBD2, 5 bases. Germline V lookup: CDR1 KGHSH, CDR2 LQKENI. V was pared by 3 bases and J by 4 bases, with 6 bases between. The CDR3 extends over 12 amino acids. The CDR3 protein is CASSPGVETQYF. CDR3 DNA sequence: TGTGCCAGCTCACCGGGAGTAGAGACCCAGTACTTC. Full variable domain (remainder filled in from reference TRBV18 and TRBJ2-5): NAGVMQNPRHLVRRRGQEARLRCSPMKGHSHVYWYRQLPEEGLKFMVYLQKENIIDESGMPKERFSAEFPKEGPSILRIQQVVRGDSAAYFCASSPGVETQYFGPGTRLLVL.

The chain recombines TRBV24-1 with TRBJ2-2; D is possibly TRBD1 (6 bases). CDR3 size: 16 residues. Germline V gene data show CDR1 as KGHDR and CDR2 as SFDVKD. Trimming left V 9 bases short and J 5 bases short, with 21 bases between. CDR3 coding DNA: TGTGCCACCGCTGTTGAGGGACACCTGACGACCGGGGAGCTGTTTTTT. Residues: CATAVEGHLTTGELFF.

This clonotype occurred once. This may stem from a read error, because a much larger clone lies one nucleotide away. CDR3 protein: CAIRSVYSYNEQFF. In nucleotides, the CDR3 is TGTGCCATCAGGTCGGTCTACTCCTACAATGAGCAGTTCTTC. The chain uses TRBV27 and TRBJ2-1; D unclear. Germline-derived CDR1 and CDR2 are MNHEY and SMNVEV (reference sequence). CDR3 size: 14 residues. The ends were cut back, 10 bases at V and 0 bases at J, with 13 bases in the middle.

This chain joins TRBV24-1 and TRBJ2-1; no reliable D call. V lost 3 bases and J 6 bases, leaving 11 bases between the germline ends. The CDR3 loop spans 14 amino acids. Germline lookup yields CDR1 KGHDR and CDR2 SFDVKD. The CDR3 loop reads CATSDPRALNEQFF. The CDR3 coding sequence is TGTGCCACCAGTGATCCCCGGGCCCTCAATGAGCAGTTCTTC.

The sample holds a few counts of this clonotype. The chain employs TRBV11-2 and TRBJ2-7; TRBD1 agrees at 7 bases. The CDR3 is 20 residues long. The ends lost 5 bases at V and 3 bases at J; junction bases unmatched: 25. CDR1 is SGHAT and CDR2 is FQNNGV in the germline V gene. The DNA of the CDR3 is TGTGCCAGCAGCCGTCCTCCTCCCGGGACAGCACCTAAACCCTTCTACGAGCAGTACTTC. This encodes CASSRPPPGTAPKPFYEQYF.

In its sample, this clonotype was seen a few times. The J gene is TRBJ2-1, the V gene TRBV7-2, with a tentative D call TRBD2 (5 bases). This CDR3 is built from 14 residues. Germline CDR1 is SGHTA and CDR2 is FQGNSA. V lost 5 bases and J 6 bases, leaving 14 bases between the germline ends. For the CDR3, the DNA is TGTGCCAGCAGCCCCACGCAGGCGGGCAATGAGCAGTTCTTC. Protein: CASSPTQAGNEQFF.

This clonotype was counted many times. This chain links TRBV28 with TRBJ2-7, with 11 bases identical to TRBD2. The CDR3 is 15 residues long. The germline V gene encodes CDR1 MDHEN and CDR2 SYDVKM. Losses at the gene ends were 3 bases for V and 7 bases for J; bases not matched to a gene: 8. In nucleotides, the CDR3 is TGTGCCAGCAGTTTTCAGACTAGCGGGACCCCTGAGCAGTACTTC. Translating gives CASSFQTSGTPEQYF.

This clonotype was counted a few times. The J gene is TRBJ2-2, the V gene TRBV10-3; TRBD1 matches 7 bases. Per germline, CDR1 ENHRY and CDR2 SYGVKD. V trimming: 10 bases; J trimming: 0 bases; junction bases outside the gene matches: 8. The CDR3 sequence is 15 residues long. Here the CDR3 reads CATADGTANTGELFF. CDR3 bases: TGTGCCACCGCGGACGGGACAGCGAACACCGGGGAGCTGTTTTTT.

This clonotype has more than one count but fewer than ten. This chain links TRBV7-7 with TRBJ2-7; D call uncertain. The CDR3 is 12 residues long. Between the trimmed V and J ends, which lost 9 bases and 4 bases, there was a span of 13 bases. CDR1 is SSHAT and CDR2 is FNYEAQ in the germline V gene (reference sequence). The chain's CDR3 is CARNRKEYEQYF. CDR3 DNA sequence: TGTGCCAGGAACAGAAAAGAATACGAGCAGTACTTC.

The genes are TRBV20-1 and TRBJ2-3; 8 bases fit TRBD2. Trimming cost V 5 bases and J 2 bases; bases outside gene matches: 3. There are 13 residues in the CDR3. Germline assignment: CDR1 DFQATT and CDR2 SNEGSKA (reference sequence). The CDR3: CSALAGFTDTQYF. In nucleotides, the CDR3 is TGCAGTGCTTTAGCGGGGTTCACAGATACGCAGTATTTT.

This clonotype was counted between two and nine times. This chain's CDR3 is CASRRDWGEDEQFF. DNA for the CDR3: TGTGCCAGTAGACGGGACTGGGGGGAGGATGAGCAGTTCTTC. V usage is TRBV19 and J usage is TRBJ2-1; D may be TRBD2 (6 bases). The V gene lost 6 bases and the J gene lost 8 bases, with 17 bases spanning the gap. This CDR3 contains 14 residues. Germline V gene lookup returns CDR1 LNHDA and CDR2 SQIVND (reference sequence).

This clonotype was found a few times. One junction end does not reproduce the germline sequence, and a read error may be involved. The chain combines TRBV7-8 with TRBJ2-7; TRBD1 aligns across 10 bases. CDR3 length: 15 amino acids. Germline CDR1 reads SGHVS; CDR2 reads FQNEAQ. CDR3: CASSGWRDRGLRANF. The CDR3 bases are TGTGCCAGCAGCGGGTGGCGGGACAGGGGCCTACGAGCCAACTTC.

This clonotype turned up a few times. V is TRBV9 and J is TRBJ1-5; perhaps TRBD1 as D (6 bases). The ends were cut back, 7 bases at V and 4 bases at J, with 18 bases in the middle. Germline CDR1 is SGDLS and CDR2 is YYNGEE. The CDR3 runs 15 residues. CDR3 amino acids: CASGNRDTLNQPQHF. CDR3 sequence (DNA): TGTGCCAGCGGTAACCGGGACACCCTTAATCAGCCCCAGCATTTT.

To note about this clonotype: A much larger clone differs from this one at a single base, so this may be a read error. The V call is TRBV7-9, the J call TRBJ2-5; 9 positions agree with TRBD1. The CDR3 totals 14 residues. Germline CDR1 is SEHNR and CDR2 is FQNEAQ (reference sequence). V lost 3 bases and J lost 4; bases outside the gene matches: 3. In DNA form, the CDR3 reads TGTGCCAGCAGCTTTTGGGACAGGGTAGAGACCCAGTACTTC. It codes for CASSFWDRVETQYF.

This clonotype has a handful of counts. This rearrangement joins TRBV27 to TRBJ2-7; the D gene is possibly TRBD1 (5 bases). The CDR3 has 15 residues. CDR1 is MNHEY and CDR2 is SMNVEV in the germline V gene (reference sequence). V lost 1 base, J lost 2 bases, and 12 bases lay in between. CDR3 nucleotide sequence: TGTGCCAGCAGTTTATATACCCAGGGCCCCTACGAGCAGTACTTC. This codes for CASSLYTQGPYEQYF.